The clone carrying this TCR beta chain was detected only a few times. Assay used: immunoSEQ multiplex PCR; TCRdb lists only in-frame clones, some missing. The data contain around 50,000 clones, approximately 78% of them seen just once; the ten biggest clones take up about 3.5%. This entry belongs to a study of PD-1 blockade in mismatch repair-deficient tumors. Across the study: Enrolled about 2013-2016, patients had progressing, pretreated mismatch repair-deficient cancers of about a dozen types.

V gave up 6 bases and J gave up 4 bases; unmatched junction bases: 11. This CDR3 region has 15 residues. CDR1 and CDR2 (germline): MNHEY, SVGAGI. This receptor was obtained from an adult with mismatch repair-deficient cancer. Sample: peripheral blood, taken 4 weeks after starting pembrolizumab. This chain connects TRBV6-5 to TRBJ2-7, with TRBD2 identical over 8 bases. CDR3 sequence: CASRQGTSGAYEQYF. CDR3 nucleotides: TGTGCCAGCAGACAAGGAACTAGCGGAGCGTACGAGCAGTACTTC.